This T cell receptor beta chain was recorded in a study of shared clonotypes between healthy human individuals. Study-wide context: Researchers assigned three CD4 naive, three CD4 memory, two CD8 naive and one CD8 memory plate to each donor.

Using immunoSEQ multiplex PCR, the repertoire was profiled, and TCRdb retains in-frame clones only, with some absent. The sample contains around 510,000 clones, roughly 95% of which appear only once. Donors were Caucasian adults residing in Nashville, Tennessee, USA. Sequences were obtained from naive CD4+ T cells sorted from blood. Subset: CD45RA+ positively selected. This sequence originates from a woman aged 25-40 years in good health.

Here the CDR3 reads CASSLGTGRNSPLHF. In DNA, the CDR3 is TGCGCCAGCAGCTTGGGGACAGGGCGGAATTCACCCCTCCACTTT. V is TRBV5-1 and J is TRBJ1-6, with 8 nucleotides matching TRBD1. Germline V gene sequence: CDR1 SGHRS, CDR2 YFSETQ. V lost 0 bases to trimming and J lost 7 bases; unmatched junction nucleotides: 3. The CDR3 extends over 15 amino acids.